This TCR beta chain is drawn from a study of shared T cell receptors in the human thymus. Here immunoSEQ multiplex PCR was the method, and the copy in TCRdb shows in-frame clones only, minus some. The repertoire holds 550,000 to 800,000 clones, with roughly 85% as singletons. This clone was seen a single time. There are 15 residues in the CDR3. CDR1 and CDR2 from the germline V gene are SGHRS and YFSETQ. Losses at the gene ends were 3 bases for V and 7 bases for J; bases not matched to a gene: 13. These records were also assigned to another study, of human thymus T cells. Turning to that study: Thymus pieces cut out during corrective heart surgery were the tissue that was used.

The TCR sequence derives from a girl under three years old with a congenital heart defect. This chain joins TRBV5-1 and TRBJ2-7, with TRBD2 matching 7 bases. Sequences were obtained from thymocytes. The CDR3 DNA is TGCGCCAGCAGCTGGGACCTAGCGGCCAAAGGGGAGCAGTACTTC. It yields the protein CASSWDLAAKGEQYF. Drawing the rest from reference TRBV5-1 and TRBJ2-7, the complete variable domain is KAGVTQTPRYLIKTRGQQVTLSCSPISGHRSVSWYQQTPGQGLQFLFEYFSETQRNKGNFPGRFSGRQFSNSRSEMNVSTLELGDSALYLCASSWDLAAKGEQYFGPGTRLTVT.